The present entry profiles one T cell receptor beta chain with its context. The antigen is unknown. Extracted RNA was reverse transcribed into cDNA, the sequencing template. This table comes from immunoSEQ multiplex PCR, and its TCRdb copy is limited to in-frame clones, with some not included. The sample consists of some 150,000 clones, 40% to 65% of them appearing once. The sample comes from a study of CD8+ T cells in alopecia areata. Across the study: Administration of oral tofacitinib to treated patients was at 5 to 10 mg twice daily.

Both peripheral blood and punch biopsies of lesional scalp skin were obtained from patients who had alopecia areata. Study outcomes and limitations: Higher clonality and more expanded CD8+ clones appeared in lesional than normal scalp. Scalp samples also contribute reads from the resident alphabeta T cells found in normal skin.

V lost 3 bases, J lost 1 base, and 9 bases lay in between. The CDR3 has 13 amino acids. Germline CDR1 and CDR2: SQVTM and ANQGSEA. This TCR was recovered from a human donor with alopecia areata. The sample here was CD8+ T cells sorted from blood, taken at week 0. The chain has TRBV29-1 and TRBJ1-2; no reliable D call. The CDR3 nucleotides read TGCAGCGTTGACCTGGACGGTAACTATGGCTACACCTTC. Translating it yields CSVDLDGNYGYTF.